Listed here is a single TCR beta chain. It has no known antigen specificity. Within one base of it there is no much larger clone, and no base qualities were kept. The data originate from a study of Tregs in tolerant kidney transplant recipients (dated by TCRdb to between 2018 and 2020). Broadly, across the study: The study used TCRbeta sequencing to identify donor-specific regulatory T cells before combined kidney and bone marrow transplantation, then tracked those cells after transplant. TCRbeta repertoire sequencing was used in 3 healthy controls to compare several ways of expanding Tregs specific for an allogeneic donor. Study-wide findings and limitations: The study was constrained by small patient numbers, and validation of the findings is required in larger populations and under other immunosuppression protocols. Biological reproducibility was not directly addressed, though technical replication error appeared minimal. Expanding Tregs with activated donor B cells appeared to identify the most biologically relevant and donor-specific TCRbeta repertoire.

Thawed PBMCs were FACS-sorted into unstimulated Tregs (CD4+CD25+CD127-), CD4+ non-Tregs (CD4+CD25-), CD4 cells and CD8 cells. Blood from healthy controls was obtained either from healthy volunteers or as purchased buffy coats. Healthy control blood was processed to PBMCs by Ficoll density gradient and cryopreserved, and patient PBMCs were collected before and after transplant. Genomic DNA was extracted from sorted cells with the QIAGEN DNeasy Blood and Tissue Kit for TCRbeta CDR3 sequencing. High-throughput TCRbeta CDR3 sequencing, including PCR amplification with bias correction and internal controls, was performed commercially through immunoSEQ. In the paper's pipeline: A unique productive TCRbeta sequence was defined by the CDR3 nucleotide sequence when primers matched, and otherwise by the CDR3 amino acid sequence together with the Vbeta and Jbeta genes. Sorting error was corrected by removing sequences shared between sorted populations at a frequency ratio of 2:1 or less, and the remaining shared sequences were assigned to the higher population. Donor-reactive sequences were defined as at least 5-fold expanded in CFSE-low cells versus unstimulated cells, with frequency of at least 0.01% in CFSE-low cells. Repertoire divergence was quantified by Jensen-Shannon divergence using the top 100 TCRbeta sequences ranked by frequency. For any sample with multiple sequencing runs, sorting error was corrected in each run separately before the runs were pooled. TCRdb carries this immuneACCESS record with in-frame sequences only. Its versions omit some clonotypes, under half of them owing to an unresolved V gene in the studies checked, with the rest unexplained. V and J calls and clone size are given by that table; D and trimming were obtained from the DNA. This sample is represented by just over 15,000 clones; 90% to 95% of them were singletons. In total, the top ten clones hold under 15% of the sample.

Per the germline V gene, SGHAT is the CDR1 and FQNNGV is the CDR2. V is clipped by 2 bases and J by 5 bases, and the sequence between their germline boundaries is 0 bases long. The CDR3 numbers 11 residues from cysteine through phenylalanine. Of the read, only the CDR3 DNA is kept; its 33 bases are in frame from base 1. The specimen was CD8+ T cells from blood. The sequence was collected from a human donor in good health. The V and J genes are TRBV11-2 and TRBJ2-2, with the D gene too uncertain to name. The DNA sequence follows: TGTGCCAGCAGCTTAACCGGGGAGCTGTTTTTT. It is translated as CASSLTGELFF. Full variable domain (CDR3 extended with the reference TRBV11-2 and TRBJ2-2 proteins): EAGVAQSPRYKIIEKRQSVAFWCNPISGHATLYWYQQILGQGPKLLIQFQNNGVVDDSQLPKDRFSAERLKGVDSTLKIQPAKLEDSAVYLCASSLTGELFFGEGSRLTVL.